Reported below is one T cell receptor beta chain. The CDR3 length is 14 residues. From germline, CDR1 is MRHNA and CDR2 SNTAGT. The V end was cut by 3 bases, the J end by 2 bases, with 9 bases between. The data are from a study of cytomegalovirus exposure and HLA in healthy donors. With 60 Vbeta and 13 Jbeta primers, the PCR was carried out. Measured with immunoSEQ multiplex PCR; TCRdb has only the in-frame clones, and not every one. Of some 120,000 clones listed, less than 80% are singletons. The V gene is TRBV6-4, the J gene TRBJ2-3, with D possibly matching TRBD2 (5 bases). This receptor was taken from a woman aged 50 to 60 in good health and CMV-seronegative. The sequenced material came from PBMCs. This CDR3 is CASSESGLTDTQYF. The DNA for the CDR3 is TGTGCCAGCAGTGAGAGCGGCCTCACAGATACGCAGTATTTT.